Following are 20 T cell receptor beta chains from one sample sequenced in a study of early T cells in non-severe SARS-CoV-2 infection. A single record per CDR3 protein comes from TCRdb applying MiXCR to the 5' RACE reads. In the table there are about 86,000 distinct CDR3 sequences, around an eighth of which are singletons. Sequencing was done on a sample of whole blood. The origin of the receptors is an adult who was a healthcare worker with PCR-confirmed SARS-CoV-2 infection or an uninfected control (not recorded which).

This clonotype occurred a few times. This chain connects TRBV6-5 to TRBJ1-5; no clear D gene. The germline V and J ends were trimmed by 8 bases and 3 bases, with 11 bases remaining between them. The V gene's germline CDR1 is MNHEY and CDR2 SVGAGI. This CDR3 spans 13 amino acids. DNA of the CDR3: TGTGCCAGCCAACGTGGGGTCAATCAGCCCCAGCATTTT. Amino acid sequence: CASQRGVNQPQHF.

This clonotype has a count of ten or more. The genes are TRBV6-1 and TRBJ1-2, with D hard to call. The CDR3 is made up of 15 amino acids. Looked up from germline, CDR1 is MNHNS and CDR2 is SASEGT. V lost 2 bases and J 0 bases, leaving 10 bases between the germline ends. The CDR3 coding sequence is TGTGCCAGCAGTGAACGTACCGCTTCTAACTATGGCTACACCTTC. Its protein product is CASSERTASNYGYTF.

Only a few counts were recorded for this clonotype. The chain recombines TRBV12-3 or TRBV12-4 with TRBJ2-5; weak D call: TRBD2 (5 bases). The CDR3 has 13 amino acids. V was pared by 3 bases and J by 4 bases, with 9 bases between. The CDR3 here is CASSFSGRETQYF. The CDR3 DNA is TGTGCCAGCAGTTTTTCGGGGAGAGAGACCCAGTACTTC.

This chain links TRBV5-1 with TRBJ2-1; the match to TRBD1 covers 7 bases. The length of the CDR3 is 16 residues. CDR1 and CDR2 from the germline V gene are SGHRS and YFSETQ. The V segment lost 4 bases and the J segment 3 bases; nucleotides outside the gene matches: 10. In DNA, the CDR3 is TGCGCCAGCAGCACGGGACAGCCTTCCCTCTACAATGAGCAGTTCTTC. Translation: CASSTGQPSLYNEQFF.

This clonotype showed up just a few times. V gene TRBV18 combines with J gene TRBJ2-7; unclear D gene. The CDR3 runs 15 residues. Per germline, CDR1 KGHSH and CDR2 LQKENI. V lost 3 bases, J lost 0 bases, and 12 bases lay in between. The CDR3 nucleotides read TGTGCCAGCTCACCCTCGGAAGTACCCTCCTACGAGCAGTACTTC. Its protein is CASSPSEVPSYEQYF.

This clonotype was detected only a few times. The chain uses TRBV12-3 or TRBV12-4 and TRBJ2-7, with 7 positions matching TRBD1. The trim removed 7 bases at V and 0 bases at J, leaving 6 bases unmatched. The CDR3 consists of 14 residues. In nucleotides, the CDR3 is TGTGCCAGCAACCGGGACAGACACTCCTACGAGCAGTACTTC. Translated, it gives CASNRDRHSYEQYF.

This clonotype was counted many times. The chain links TRBV29-1 to TRBJ2-7, with D possibly matching TRBD1 (5 bases). The V end was cut by 6 bases, the J end by 3 bases, with 18 bases between. Germline lookup yields CDR1 SQVTM and CDR2 ANQGSEA. The CDR3 runs to 14 residues. The CDR3 loop reads CSVVGRAGLYEQYF. The DNA of the CDR3 is TGCAGCGTCGTGGGCCGGGCAGGGCTCTACGAGCAGTACTTC.

This clonotype was seen more than once but under ten times. The rearrangement links TRBV9 to TRBJ2-7; TRBD2 matches at 11 bases. The ends lost 3 bases at V and 0 bases at J; junction bases unmatched: 2. Germline CDR1 reads SGDLS; CDR2 reads YYNGEE. This CDR3 is built from 15 residues. CDR3 bases: TGTGCCAGCAGCGCAACTAGCGGGAGCTCCTACGAGCAGTACTTC. Its protein is CASSATSGSSYEQYF.

This clonotype was seen only a few times. The J gene is TRBJ2-5, the V gene TRBV4-2, with D possibly matching TRBD2 (6 bases). This CDR3 spans 15 amino acids. Germline V gene sequence: CDR1 LGHNA, CDR2 YNFKEQ. The V and J ends lost 0 bases and 3 bases respectively, with 11 bases between them. CDR3 in DNA: TGTGCCAGCAGCCAAGAAAAAGCGGGCAAAGAGACCCAGTACTTC. It is translated as CASSQEKAGKETQYF.

This clonotype has only a few counts. The J gene is TRBJ2-7, the V gene TRBV20-1, with D possibly TRBD2 on 7 matching bases. Trimming cost V 0 bases and J 4 bases, with 16 bases left between them. Germline V gene data show CDR1 as DFQATT and CDR2 as SNEGSKA (reference sequence). There are 15 residues in the CDR3. DNA for the CDR3: TGCAGTGCTAGAGATCCCAGCGGGACACGTTACGAGCAGTACTTC. Protein: CSARDPSGTRYEQYF.

The rearrangement joins TRBV5-1 to TRBJ2-2; 8 bases line up with TRBD1. V shed 4 bases, J shed 0 bases, and the junction held 8 bases outside the gene matches. The CDR3 loop spans 17 amino acids. Germline V gene data show CDR1 as SGHRS and CDR2 as YFSETQ. CDR3 nucleotide sequence: TGCGCCAGCAGCCGTCGAAGGGACAGGACGAACACCGGGGAGCTGTTTTTT. Translation gives CASSRRRDRTNTGELFF. The whole variable domain, remainder taken from reference TRBV5-1 and TRBJ2-2, is KAGVTQTPRYLIKTRGQQVTLSCSPISGHRSVSWYQQTPGQGLQFLFEYFSETQRNKGNFPGRFSGRQFSNSRSEMNVSTLELGDSALYLCASSRRRDRTNTGELFFGEGSRLTVL.

This clonotype was counted at least ten times. This rearrangement joins TRBV3-1 to TRBJ2-1; 8 nucleotides align to TRBD1. The V and J ends lost 4 bases and 13 bases, in that order; junction bases with no gene match: 6. Germline CDR1 reads LGHDT; CDR2 reads YNNKEL (reference sequence). The CDR3 loop spans 12 amino acids. This CDR3 reads CASSLWTGSQFF. Written as DNA, the CDR3 is TGTGCCAGCAGCCTATGGACAGGGAGCCAGTTCTTC.

Ten or more counts support this clonotype. This chain joins TRBV12-3 or TRBV12-4 and TRBJ1-1; D not resolved. With 3 bases removed from V and 7 bases from J, the gap between germline ends came to 9 bases. The CDR3 runs to 12 residues. CDR3 protein: CASSFYPDEAFF. The CDR3 bases are TGTGCCAGCAGTTTTTATCCGGATGAAGCTTTCTTT.

This clonotype was observed at least ten times. The chain links TRBV7-9 to TRBJ1-1; the D is unclear. V was cut by 2 bases and J by 1 base, with 11 bases left in between. Germline lookup yields CDR1 SEHNR and CDR2 FQNEAQ (reference sequence). The CDR3 extends over 15 amino acids. Written as DNA, the CDR3 is TGTGCCAGCAGCTTAAGGTCGCCAGAGAACACTGAAGCTTTCTTT. Encoded protein: CASSLRSPENTEAFF.

The sample holds a few counts of this clonotype. The J gene is TRBJ2-1, the V gene TRBV20-1, with 10 bases lining up with TRBD2. J lost 5 bases, V lost 6 bases, and 7 bases had no gene match. Germline V gene lookup returns CDR1 DFQATT and CDR2 SNEGSKA (reference sequence). CDR3 size: 14 residues. CDR3 nucleotide sequence: TGCAGTGCAATGACTAGCGGGCCCGACAATGAGCAGTTCTTC. Protein sequence: CSAMTSGPDNEQFF.

The chain employs TRBV12-3 or TRBV12-4 and TRBJ1-2; D ambiguous. Trimming shortened V by 3 bases and J by 2 bases, and 7 bases separated the two germline ends. The CDR3 spans 13 residues. Written as DNA, the CDR3 is TGTGCCAGCAGTTTTGGTCTAAACTATGGCTACACCTTC. Translation gives CASSFGLNYGYTF.

The table lists this clonotype with a few counts. The rearrangement uses TRBV3-1 and TRBJ1-5, with 8 bases identical to TRBD1. The CDR3 loop spans 14 amino acids. Per germline, CDR1 LGHDT and CDR2 YNNKEL (reference sequence). V dropped 2 bases and J dropped 7; count of bases not matched to a gene: 4. CDR3 nucleotide sequence: TGTGCCAGCAGCCAATCGGACAGGGACCAGCCCCAGCATTTT. Amino acid sequence: CASSQSDRDQPQHF. Filled out from reference TRBV3-1 and TRBJ1-5, the complete variable domain reads DTAVSQTPKYLVTQMGNDKSIKCEQNLGHDTMYWYKQDSKKFLKIMFSYNNKELIINETVPNRFSPKSPDKAHLNLHINSLELGDSAVYFCASSQSDRDQPQHFGDGTRLSIL.

This clonotype was seen more than once but under ten times. The gene calls are TRBV10-3 and TRBJ2-7; D possibly corresponds to TRBD2 (6 bases). There are 14 residues in the CDR3. Germline V gene lookup returns CDR1 ENHRY and CDR2 SYGVKD. The ends were cut back, 2 bases at V and 3 bases at J, with 11 bases in the middle. The CDR3 protein is CAISELGGNYEQYF. The CDR3 nucleotides are TGTGCCATCAGTGAGCTGGGCGGGAACTACGAGCAGTACTTC.

Regarding this clonotype: The junction shows a germline mismatch at one end, possibly a read error. The V call is TRBV7-8, the J call TRBJ2-7, with 7 bases that match TRBD1. The CDR3 has 12 amino acids. Germline V lookup: CDR1 SGHVS, CDR2 FQNEAQ. The CDR3 region is CASSLAGTGVHF. CDR3 DNA sequence: TGTGCCAGCAGCTTAGCGGGTACAGGGGTACACTTC.

This clonotype was picked up many times. V and J are TRBV20-1 and TRBJ1-5; D is ambiguous. Germline CDR1 is DFQATT and CDR2 is SNEGSKA (reference sequence). CDR3 length equals 13 residues. Deletions cut 6 bases from V and 6 bases from J, with 15 bases between. This chain's CDR3 is CSAPTGRSQPQHF. CDR3 sequence (DNA): TGCAGTGCACCTACGGGGAGAAGTCAGCCCCAGCATTTT.